This record covers a single TCR beta chain. This sample was included in a study of blood T cell repertoires in COVID-19. Study context: COVID-19 samples, acute and convalescent, were from the United States, Italy and Spain. PBMCs, B-cell-depleted T cells, or T cells were the source of the cDNA or gDNA that made up the material.

Per the study methods: Nucleated cell number was recorded as an estimate derived from reference gene primer amplification. TCRdb keeps only in-frame clones here, not all; method: immunoSEQ multiplex PCR. V and J calls and clone size come straight from that table; D and trimming were deduced from the DNA. The sample lists some 80,000 clones, more than 60% occurring once. The V and J ends lost 6 bases and 3 bases, in that order; junction bases with no gene match: 6. There are 15 residues in the CDR3. Germline-derived CDR1 and CDR2 are SGDLS and YYNGEE. Sequenced material: peripheral blood. This sequence joins TRBV9 and TRBJ2-2; 9 nucleotides agree with TRBD1. The TCR comes from a human donor in a cohort sampled during active COVID-19. CDR3 protein: CASTTGGAYTGELFF. CDR3 DNA: TGTGCCAGCACCACAGGGGGCGCGTACACCGGGGAGCTGTTTTTT.